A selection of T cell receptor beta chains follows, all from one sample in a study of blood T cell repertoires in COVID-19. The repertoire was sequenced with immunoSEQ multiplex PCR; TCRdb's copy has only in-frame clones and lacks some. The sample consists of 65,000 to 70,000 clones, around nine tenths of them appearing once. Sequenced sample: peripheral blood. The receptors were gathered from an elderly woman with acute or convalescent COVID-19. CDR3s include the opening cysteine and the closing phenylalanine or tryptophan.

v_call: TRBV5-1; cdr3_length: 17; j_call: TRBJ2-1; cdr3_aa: CASSSTVAGSSYNEQFF
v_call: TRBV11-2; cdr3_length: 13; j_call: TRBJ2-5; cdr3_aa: CASSTSGVETQYF
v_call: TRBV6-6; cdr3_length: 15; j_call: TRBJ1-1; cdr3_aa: CASSYWGGTNTEAFF
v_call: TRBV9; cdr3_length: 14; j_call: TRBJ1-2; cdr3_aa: CASSPQTAIYGYTF
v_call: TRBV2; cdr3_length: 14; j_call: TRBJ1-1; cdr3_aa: CASSVRGVNTEAFF
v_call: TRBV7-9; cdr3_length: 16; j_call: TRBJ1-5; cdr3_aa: CASSLWVGRGNQPQHF
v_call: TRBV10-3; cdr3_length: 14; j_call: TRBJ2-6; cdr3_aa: CAISELAGANVLTF
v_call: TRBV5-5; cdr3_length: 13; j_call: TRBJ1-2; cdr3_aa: CASSLVAMESYTF
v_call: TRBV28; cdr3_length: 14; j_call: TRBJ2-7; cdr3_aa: CASSRQGGNYEQYF
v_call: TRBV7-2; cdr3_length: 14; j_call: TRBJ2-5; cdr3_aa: CASSPGRTPQTQYF
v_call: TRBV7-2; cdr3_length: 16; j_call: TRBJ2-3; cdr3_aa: CASSELAGASTDTQYF
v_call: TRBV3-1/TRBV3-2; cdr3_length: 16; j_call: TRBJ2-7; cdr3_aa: CASSQGQSGRAREQYF
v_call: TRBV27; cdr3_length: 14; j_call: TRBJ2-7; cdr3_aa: CASKKRRESGEQYF
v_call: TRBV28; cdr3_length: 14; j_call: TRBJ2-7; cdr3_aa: CASSWAGGQKEQYF
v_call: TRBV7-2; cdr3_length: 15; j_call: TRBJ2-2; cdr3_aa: CASSPSGLDTGELFF
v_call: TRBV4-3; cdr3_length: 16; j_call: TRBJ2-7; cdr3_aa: CASSQESGSATYEQYF
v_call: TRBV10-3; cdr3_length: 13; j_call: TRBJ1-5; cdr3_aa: CAISAEGWQPQHF
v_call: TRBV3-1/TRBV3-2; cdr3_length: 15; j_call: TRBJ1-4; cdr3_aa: CASSRGALGLEKLFF
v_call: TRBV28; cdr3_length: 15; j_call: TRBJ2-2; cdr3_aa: CASLKRGGNTGELFF
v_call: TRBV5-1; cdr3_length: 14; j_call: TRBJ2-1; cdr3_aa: CASSLHGGWNEQFF
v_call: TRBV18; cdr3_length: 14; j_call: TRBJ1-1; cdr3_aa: CASSPNTGSLEAFF
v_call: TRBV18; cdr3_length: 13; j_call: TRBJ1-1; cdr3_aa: CASSGQGNTEAFF
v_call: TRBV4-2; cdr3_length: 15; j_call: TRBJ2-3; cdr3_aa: CASSQALAGTDTQYF
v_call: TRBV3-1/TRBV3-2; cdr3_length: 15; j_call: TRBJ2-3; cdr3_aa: CASSQGMTGWDTQYF
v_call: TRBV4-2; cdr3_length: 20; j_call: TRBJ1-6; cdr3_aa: CASSRSGTGVLSSYNSPLHF
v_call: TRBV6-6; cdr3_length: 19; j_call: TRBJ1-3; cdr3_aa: CASSPSGQGTVNSGNTIYF
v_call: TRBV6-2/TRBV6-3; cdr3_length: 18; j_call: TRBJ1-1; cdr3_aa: CASSWPPGQGMRNTEAFF
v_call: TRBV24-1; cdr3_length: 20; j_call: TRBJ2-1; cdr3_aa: CATSDSDRGRSPQLYNEQFF
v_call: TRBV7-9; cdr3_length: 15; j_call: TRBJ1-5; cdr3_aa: CASSSGDAGNQPQHF
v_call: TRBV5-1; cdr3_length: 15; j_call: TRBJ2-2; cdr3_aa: CASSSRQGAAGELFF
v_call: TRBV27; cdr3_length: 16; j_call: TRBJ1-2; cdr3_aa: CASHPGTGAPNYGYTF
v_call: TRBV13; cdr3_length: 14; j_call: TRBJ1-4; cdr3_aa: CASSSRTGGEKLFF
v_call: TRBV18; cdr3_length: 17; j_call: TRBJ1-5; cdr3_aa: CASSPSWTGTSNQPQHF
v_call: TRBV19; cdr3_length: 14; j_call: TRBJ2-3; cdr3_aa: CASTSGMSTDTQYF
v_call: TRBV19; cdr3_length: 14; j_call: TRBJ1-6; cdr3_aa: CASNLGQGNSPLHF
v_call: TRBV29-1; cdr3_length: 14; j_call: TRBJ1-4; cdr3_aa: CSVLWTGSGEKLFF
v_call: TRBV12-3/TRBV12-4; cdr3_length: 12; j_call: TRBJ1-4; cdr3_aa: CASSLGGEKLFF
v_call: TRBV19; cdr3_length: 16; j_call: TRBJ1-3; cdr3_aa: CASIRTAVSSGNTIYF
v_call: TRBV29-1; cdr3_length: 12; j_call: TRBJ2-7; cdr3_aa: CSVEESSYEQYF
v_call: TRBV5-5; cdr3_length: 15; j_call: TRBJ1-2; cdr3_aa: CASSFRRAEDYGYTF
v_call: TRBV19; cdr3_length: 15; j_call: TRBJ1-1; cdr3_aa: CATKNMGQQNTEAFF